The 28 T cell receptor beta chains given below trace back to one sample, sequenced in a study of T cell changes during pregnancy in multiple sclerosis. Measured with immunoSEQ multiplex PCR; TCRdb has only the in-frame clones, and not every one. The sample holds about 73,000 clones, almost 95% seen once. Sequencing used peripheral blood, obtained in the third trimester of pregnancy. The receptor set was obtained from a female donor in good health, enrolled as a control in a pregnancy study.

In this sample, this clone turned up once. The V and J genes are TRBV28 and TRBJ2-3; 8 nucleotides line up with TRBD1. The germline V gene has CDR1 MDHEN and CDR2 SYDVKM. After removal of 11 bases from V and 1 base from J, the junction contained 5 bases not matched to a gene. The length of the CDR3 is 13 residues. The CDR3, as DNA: TGTGCCGGGGGGACAGGCGGCACAGATACGCAGTATTTT. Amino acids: CAGGTGGTDTQYF.

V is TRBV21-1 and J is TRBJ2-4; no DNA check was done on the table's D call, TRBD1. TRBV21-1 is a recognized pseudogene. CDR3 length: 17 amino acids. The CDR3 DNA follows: TGTGCCAGCAGCAAAAGAGGGACAGGGCCCGCCAAAAACATTCAGTACTTC. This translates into CASSKRGTGPAKNIQYF.

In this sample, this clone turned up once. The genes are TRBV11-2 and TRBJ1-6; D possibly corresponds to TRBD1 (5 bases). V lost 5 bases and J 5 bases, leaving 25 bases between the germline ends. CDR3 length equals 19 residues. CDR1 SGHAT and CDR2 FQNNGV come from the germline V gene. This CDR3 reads CASSRTQLTITNHNSPLHF. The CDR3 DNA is TGTGCCAGCAGCCGGACACAACTGACCATAACGAATCATAATTCACCCCTCCACTTT.

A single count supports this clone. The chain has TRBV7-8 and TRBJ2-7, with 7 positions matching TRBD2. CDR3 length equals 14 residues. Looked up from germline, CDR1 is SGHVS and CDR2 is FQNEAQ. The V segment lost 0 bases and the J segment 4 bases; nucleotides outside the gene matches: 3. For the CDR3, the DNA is TGTGCCAGCAGCTTAGCGGGGGGGTCTTACGAGCAGTACTTC. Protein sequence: CASSLAGGSYEQYF. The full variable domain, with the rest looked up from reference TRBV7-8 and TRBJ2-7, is GAGVSQSPRYKVAKRGQDVALRCDPISGHVSLFWYQQALGQGPEFLTYFQNEAQLDKSGLPSDRFFAERPEGSVSTLKIQRTQQEDSAVYLCASSLAGGSYEQYFGPGTRLTVT.

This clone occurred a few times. The CDR3 loop reads CASSQGLADTQYF. CDR3 bases: TGTGCCAGCAGCCAAGGACTAGCCGATACGCAGTATTTT. The chain carries TRBV14 and TRBJ2-3, with 7 bases identical to TRBD2. The V and J ends lost 1 base and 6 bases, in that order; junction bases with no gene match: 1. This CDR3 contains 13 residues. Looked up from germline, CDR1 is SGHDN and CDR2 is FVKESK.

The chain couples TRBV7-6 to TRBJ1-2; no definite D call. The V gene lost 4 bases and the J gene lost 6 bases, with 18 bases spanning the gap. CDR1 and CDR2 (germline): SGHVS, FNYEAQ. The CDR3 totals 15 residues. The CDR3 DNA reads TGTGCCAGCAGCTCCCCGCCGGCCGGGGAGGATGGCTACACCTTC. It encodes CASSSPPAGEDGYTF.

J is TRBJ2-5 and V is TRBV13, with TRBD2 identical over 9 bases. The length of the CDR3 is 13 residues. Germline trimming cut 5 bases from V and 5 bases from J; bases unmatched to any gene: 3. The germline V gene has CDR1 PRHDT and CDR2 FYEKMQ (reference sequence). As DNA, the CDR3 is TGTGCCAGCAGCCCTAGCGGGACGGAGACCCAGTACTTC. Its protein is CASSPSGTETQYF.

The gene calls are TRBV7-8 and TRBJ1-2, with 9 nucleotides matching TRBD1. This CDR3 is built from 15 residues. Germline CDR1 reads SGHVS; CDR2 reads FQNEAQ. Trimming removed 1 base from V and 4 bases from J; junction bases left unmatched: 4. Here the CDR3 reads CASSLGGQGSYGYTF. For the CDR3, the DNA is TGTGCCAGCAGCTTAGGGGGACAGGGCAGCTATGGCTACACCTTC.

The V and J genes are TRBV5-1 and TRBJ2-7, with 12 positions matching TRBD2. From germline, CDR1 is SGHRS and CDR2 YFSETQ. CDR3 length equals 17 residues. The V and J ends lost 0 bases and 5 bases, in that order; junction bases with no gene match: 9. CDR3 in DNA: TGCGCCAGCAGCTTGGCCCGACTAGCGGGAGAGAGCGACGAGCAGTACTTC. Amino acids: CASSLARLAGESDEQYF.

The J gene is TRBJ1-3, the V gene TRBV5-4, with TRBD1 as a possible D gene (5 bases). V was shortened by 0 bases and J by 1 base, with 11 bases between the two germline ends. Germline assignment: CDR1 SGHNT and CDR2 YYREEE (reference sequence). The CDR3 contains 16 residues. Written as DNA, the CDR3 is TGTGCCAGCAGCTTGGATGGGCGGGGGTCTGGAAACACCATATATTTT. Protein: CASSLDGRGSGNTIYF.

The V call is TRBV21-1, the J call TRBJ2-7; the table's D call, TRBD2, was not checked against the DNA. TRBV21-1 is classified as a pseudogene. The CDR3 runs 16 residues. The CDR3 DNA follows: TGTGCCAGCAGCCGAGGAATGGAATGGATCCCCTACGAGCAGTACTTC. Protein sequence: CASSRGMEWIPYEQYF.

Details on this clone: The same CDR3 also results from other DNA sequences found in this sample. CDR3 coding DNA: TGCAGTGCTACAAATCAAGAGACCCAGTACTTC. It is translated as CSATNQETQYF. The rearrangement uses TRBV20-1 and TRBJ2-5; D gene unclear. The CDR3 consists of 11 residues. The germline CDR1 and CDR2 sequences are DFQATT and SNEGSKA (reference sequence). The V gene lost 4 bases and the J gene lost 2 bases, with 5 bases spanning the gap.

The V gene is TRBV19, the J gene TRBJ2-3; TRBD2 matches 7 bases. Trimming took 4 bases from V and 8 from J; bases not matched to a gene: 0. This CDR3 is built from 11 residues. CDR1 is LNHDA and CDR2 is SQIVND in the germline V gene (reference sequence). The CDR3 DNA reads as TGTGCCAGTAGTACGGGGGGTACGCAGTATTTT. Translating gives CASSTGGTQYF. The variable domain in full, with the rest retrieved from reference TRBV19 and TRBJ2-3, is DGGITQSPKYLFRKEGQNVTLSCEQNLNHDAMYWYRQDPGQGLRLIYYSQIVNDFQKGDIAEGYSVSREKKESFPLTVTSAQKNPTAFYLCASSTGGTQYFGPGTRLTVL.

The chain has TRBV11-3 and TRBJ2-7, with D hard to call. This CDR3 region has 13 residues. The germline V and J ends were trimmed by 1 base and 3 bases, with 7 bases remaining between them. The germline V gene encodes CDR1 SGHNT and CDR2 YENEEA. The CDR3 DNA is TGTGCCAGCAGCTTAGCTAACAGCTACGAGCAGTACTTC. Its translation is CASSLANSYEQYF.

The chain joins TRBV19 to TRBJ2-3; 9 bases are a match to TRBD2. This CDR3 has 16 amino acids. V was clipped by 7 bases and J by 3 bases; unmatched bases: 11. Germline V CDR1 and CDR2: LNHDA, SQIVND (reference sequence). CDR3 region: CASKDPGGRGTDTQYF. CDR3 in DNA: TGTGCCAGTAAGGACCCTGGCGGGAGGGGGACAGATACGCAGTATTTT.

CDR3 amino acids: CASSETSGGTDTQYF. The CDR3 DNA is TGCGCCAGCAGTGAGACTAGCGGGGGCACAGATACGCAGTATTTT. This sequence joins TRBV10-1 and TRBJ2-3; 10 bases map to TRBD2. Germline trimming cut 2 bases from V and 1 base from J; bases unmatched to any gene: 0. CDR1 WNHNN and CDR2 SYGVQD come from the germline V gene (reference sequence). The CDR3 is 15 residues long.

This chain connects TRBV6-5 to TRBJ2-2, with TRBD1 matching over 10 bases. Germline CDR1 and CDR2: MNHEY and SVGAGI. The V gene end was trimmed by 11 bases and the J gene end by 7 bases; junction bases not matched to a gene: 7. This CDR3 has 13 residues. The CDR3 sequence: CAGRDRGVGELFF. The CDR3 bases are TGTGCCGGCCGGGACAGGGGTGTCGGGGAGCTGTTTTTT.

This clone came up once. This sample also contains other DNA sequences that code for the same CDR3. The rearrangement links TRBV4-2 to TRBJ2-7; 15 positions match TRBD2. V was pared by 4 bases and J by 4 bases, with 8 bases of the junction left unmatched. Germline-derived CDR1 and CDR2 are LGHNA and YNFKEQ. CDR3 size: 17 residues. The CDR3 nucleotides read TGTGCCAGCAGCCCATCTACCGGACTAGCGGGAGGGTACGAGCAGTACTTC. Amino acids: CASSPSTGLAGGYEQYF.

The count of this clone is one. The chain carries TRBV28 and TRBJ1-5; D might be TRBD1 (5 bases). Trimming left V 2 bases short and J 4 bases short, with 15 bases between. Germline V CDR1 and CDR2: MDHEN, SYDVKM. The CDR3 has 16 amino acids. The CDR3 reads CASSLRAGLTNQPQHF. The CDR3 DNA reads TGTGCCAGCAGTTTAAGGGCAGGGTTAACAAATCAGCCCCAGCATTTT.

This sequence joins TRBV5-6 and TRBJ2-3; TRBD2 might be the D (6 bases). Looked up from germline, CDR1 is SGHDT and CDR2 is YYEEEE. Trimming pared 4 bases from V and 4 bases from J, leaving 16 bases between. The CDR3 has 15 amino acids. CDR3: CASSPGTVEADTQYF. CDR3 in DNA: TGTGCCAGCAGCCCGGGGACTGTGGAAGCAGATACGCAGTATTTT. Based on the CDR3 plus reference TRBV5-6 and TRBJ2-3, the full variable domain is DAGVTQSPTHLIKTRGQQVTLRCSPKSGHDTVSWYQQALGQGPQFIFQYYEEEERQRGNFPDRFSGHQFPNYSSELNVNALLLGDSALYLCASSPGTVEADTQYFGPGTRLTVL.

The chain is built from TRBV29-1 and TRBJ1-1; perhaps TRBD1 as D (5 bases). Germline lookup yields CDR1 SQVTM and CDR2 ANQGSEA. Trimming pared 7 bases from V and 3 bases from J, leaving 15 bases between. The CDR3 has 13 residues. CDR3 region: CSARLRGDTEAFF. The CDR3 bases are TGCAGCGCCCGACTCCGGGGGGACACTGAAGCTTTCTTT.

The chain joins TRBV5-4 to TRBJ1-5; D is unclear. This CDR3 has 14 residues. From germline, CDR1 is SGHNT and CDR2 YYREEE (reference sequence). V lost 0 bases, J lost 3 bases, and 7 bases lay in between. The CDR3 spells CASSLAGTNQPQHF. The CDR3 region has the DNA TGTGCCAGCAGCTTGGCGGGTACCAATCAGCCCCAGCATTTT.

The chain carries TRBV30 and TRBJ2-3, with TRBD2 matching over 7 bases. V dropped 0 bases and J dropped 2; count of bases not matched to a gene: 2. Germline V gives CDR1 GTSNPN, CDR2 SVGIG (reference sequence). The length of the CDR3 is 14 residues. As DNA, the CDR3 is TGTGCCTGGAGTGTGCTAGCGGTCACAGATACGCAGTATTTT. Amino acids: CAWSVLAVTDTQYF.

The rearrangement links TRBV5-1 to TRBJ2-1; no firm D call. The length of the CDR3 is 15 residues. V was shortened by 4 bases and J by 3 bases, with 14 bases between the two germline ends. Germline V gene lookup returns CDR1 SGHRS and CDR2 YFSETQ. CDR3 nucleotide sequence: TGCGCCAGCAGCCTAAGCCGTGGGCTCTACAATGAGCAGTTCTTC. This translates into CASSLSRGLYNEQFF.

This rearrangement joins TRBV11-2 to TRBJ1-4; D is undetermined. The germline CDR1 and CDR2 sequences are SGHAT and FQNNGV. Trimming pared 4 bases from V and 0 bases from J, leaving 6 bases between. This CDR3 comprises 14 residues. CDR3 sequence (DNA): TGTGCCAGCAGCTCGGGAGCAACTAATGAAAAACTGTTTTTT. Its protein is CASSSGATNEKLFF.

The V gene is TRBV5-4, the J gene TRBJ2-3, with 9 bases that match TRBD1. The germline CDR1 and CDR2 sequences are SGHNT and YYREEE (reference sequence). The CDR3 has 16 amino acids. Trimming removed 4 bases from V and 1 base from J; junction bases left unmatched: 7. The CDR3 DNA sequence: TGTGCCAGCAGCGGAGGGACAGGGATTCGCACAGATACGCAGTATTTT. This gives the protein CASSGGTGIRTDTQYF.

The CDR3 loop reads CASSPSGLAYEQYF. DNA of the CDR3: TGCGCCAGCAGCCCCTCGGGACTCGCCTACGAGCAGTACTTC. The V and J genes are TRBV5-1 and TRBJ2-7; TRBD2 is a possible D gene (6 bases). V lost 4 bases and J lost 2, with 13 bases in between. The CDR3 loop spans 14 amino acids. CDR1 is SGHRS, CDR2 YFSETQ, per germline.

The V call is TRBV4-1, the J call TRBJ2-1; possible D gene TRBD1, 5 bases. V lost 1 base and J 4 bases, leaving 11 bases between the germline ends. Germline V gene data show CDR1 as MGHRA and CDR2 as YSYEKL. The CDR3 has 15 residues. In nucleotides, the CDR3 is TGCGCCAGCAGCCAAGTAGGGGCGCTTTACAATGAGCAGTTCTTC. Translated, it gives CASSQVGALYNEQFF.